The following is a T cell receptor (beta chain) sequence with its context. Its antigen is still unknown. The data originate from a study of cytomegalovirus exposure and HLA in healthy donors. Study-level results: Sequencing depth across donors, presence/absence analyses assumed, was roughly uniform. In a later analysis, donors in an Asian-associated ancestry cluster reportedly had fewer N-insertions in productive TCRs than the cohort mean. Altogether, 150 to 200 TCR beta chains were recorded as cytomegalovirus-associated. Later on, an analysis showed TCR association rates differing by HLA locus, with DRB1 the most and HLA-C the fewest.

The PCR used 60 Vbeta and 13 Jbeta primers. Generated by immunoSEQ multiplex PCR, the TCRdb table keeps only in-frame clones and is missing some. The profile shows under 95,000 clones, 75% of them singletons. The germline V and J ends were trimmed by 6 bases and 3 bases, with 18 bases remaining between them. The CDR3 contains 15 residues. Germline V CDR1 and CDR2: LNHDA, SQIVND (reference sequence). This TCR was recovered from a middle-aged man in good health and CMV-seronegative. This chain uses TRBV19 with TRBJ2-7; D gene uncertain. The sequencing input was PBMCs. CDR3: CASSLQMATSYEQYF. For the CDR3, the DNA is TGTGCCAGTAGCCTTCAGATGGCAACAAGCTACGAGCAGTACTTC.